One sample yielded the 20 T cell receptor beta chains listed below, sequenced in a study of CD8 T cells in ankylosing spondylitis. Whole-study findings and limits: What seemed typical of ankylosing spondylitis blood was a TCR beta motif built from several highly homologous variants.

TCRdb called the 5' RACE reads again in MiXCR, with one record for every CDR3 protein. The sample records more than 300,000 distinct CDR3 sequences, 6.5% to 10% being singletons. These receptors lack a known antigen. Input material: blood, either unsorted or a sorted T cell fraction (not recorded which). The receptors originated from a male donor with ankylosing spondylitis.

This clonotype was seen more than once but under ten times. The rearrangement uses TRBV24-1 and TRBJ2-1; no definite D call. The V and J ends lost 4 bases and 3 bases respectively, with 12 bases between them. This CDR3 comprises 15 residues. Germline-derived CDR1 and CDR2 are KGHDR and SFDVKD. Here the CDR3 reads CATSDAERGYNEQFF. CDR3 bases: TGTGCCACCAGTGACGCTGAACGAGGCTACAATGAGCAGTTCTTC.

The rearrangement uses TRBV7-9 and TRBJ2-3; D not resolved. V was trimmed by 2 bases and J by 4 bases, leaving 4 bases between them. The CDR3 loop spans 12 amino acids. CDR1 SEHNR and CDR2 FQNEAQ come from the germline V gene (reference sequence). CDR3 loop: CASSLIPDTQYF. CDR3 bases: TGTGCCAGCAGCTTAATACCAGATACGCAGTATTTT. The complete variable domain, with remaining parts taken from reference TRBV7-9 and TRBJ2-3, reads DTGVSQNPRHKITKRGQNVTFRCDPISEHNRLYWYRQTLGQGPEFLTYFQNEAQLEKSRLLSDRFSAERPKGSFSTLEIQRTEQGDSAMYLCASSLIPDTQYFGPGTRLTVL.

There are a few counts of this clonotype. The CDR3 is CASSLPGATQYF. CDR3 nucleotide sequence: TGTGCCAGCAGCTTGCCTGGGGCTACGCAGTATTTT. This chain uses TRBV7-9 with TRBJ2-3, with D tentatively TRBD1 (5 bases). From germline, CDR1 is SEHNR and CDR2 FQNEAQ (reference sequence). V lost 3 bases and J 8 bases, leaving 9 bases between the germline ends. There are 12 residues in the CDR3.

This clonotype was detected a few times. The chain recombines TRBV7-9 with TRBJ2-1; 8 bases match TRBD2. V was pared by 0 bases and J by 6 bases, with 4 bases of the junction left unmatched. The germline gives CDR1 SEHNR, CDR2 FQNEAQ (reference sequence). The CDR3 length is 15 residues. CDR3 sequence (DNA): TGTGCCAGCAGCTTAGCCACGGGAGGGACCAATGAGCAGTTCTTC. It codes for CASSLATGGTNEQFF.

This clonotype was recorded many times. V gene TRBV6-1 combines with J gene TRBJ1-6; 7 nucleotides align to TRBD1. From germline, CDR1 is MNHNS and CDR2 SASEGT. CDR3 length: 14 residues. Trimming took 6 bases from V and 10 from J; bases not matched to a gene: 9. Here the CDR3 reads CASSTGQIRSPLHF. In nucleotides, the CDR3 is TGTGCCAGCAGCACGGGACAGATAAGGTCACCCCTCCACTTT.

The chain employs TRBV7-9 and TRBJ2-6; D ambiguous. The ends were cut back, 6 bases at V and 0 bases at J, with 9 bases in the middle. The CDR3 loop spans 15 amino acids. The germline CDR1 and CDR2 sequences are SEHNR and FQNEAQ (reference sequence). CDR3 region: CASSPSFSGANVLTF. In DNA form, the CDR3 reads TGTGCCAGCAGTCCCTCATTCTCTGGGGCCAACGTCCTGACTTTC.

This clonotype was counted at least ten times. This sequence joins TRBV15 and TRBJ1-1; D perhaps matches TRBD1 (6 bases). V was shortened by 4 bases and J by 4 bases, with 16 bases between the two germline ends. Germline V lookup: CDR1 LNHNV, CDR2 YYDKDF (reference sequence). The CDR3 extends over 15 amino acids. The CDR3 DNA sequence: TGTGCCACCAGCACCCGTGACAGGCTAGGCACTGAAGCTTTCTTT. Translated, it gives CATSTRDRLGTEAFF.

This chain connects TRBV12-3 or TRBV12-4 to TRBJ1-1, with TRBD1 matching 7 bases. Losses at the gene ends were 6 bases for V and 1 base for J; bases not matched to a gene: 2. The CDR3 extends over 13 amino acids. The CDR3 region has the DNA TGTGCCAGCAGGCGGACAGGGAACACTGAAGCTTTCTTT. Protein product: CASRRTGNTEAFF.

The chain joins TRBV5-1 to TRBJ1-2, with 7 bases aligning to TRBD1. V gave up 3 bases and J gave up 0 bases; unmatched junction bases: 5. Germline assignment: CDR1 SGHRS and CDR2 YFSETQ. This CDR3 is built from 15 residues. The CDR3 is CASSWRDSSNYGYTF. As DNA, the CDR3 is TGCGCCAGCAGCTGGAGGGACAGTTCTAACTATGGCTACACCTTC. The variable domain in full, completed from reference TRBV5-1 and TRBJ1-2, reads KAGVTQTPRYLIKTRGQQVTLSCSPISGHRSVSWYQQTPGQGLQFLFEYFSETQRNKGNFPGRFSGRQFSNSRSEMNVSTLELGDSALYLCASSWRDSSNYGYTFGSGTRLTVV.

The CDR3 DNA reads TGTGCCAGCAGCCAAGACTCTAGAGTCTACAATGAGCAGTTCTTC. It codes for CASSQDSRVYNEQFF. The chain couples TRBV3-1 to TRBJ2-1; D not certain. Trimming shortened V by 0 bases and J by 3 bases, and 9 bases separated the two germline ends. CDR3 length equals 15 residues. The germline V gene encodes CDR1 LGHDT and CDR2 YNNKEL (reference sequence).

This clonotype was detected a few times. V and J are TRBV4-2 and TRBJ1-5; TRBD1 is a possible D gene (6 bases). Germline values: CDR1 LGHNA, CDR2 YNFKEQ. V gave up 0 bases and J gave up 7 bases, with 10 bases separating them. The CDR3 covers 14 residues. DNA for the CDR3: TGTGCCAGCAGCCAAGAAAGGGGGAACCAGCCCCAGCATTTT. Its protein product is CASSQERGNQPQHF.

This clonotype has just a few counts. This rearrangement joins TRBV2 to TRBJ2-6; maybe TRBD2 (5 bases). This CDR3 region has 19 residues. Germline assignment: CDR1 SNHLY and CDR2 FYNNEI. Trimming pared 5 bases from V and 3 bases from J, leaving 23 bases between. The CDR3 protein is CASSFYGLLGSGGANVLTF. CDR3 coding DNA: TGTGCCAGCAGTTTTTACGGCCTATTGGGCAGCGGTGGGGCCAACGTCCTGACTTTC.

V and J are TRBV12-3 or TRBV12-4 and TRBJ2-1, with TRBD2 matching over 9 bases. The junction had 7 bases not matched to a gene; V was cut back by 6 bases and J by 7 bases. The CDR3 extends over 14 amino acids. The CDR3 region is CASSRRSGRNEQFF. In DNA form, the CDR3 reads TGTGCCAGCAGCCGGAGAAGCGGGAGGAATGAGCAGTTCTTC.

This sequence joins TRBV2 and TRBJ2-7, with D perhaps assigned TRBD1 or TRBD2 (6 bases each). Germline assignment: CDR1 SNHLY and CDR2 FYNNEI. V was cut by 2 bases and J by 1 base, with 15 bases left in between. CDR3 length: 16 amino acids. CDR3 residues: CASSERGGTNSYEQYF. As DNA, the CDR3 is TGTGCCAGCAGTGAAAGAGGGGGGACAAATTCCTACGAGCAGTACTTC. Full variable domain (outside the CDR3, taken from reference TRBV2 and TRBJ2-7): EPEVTQTPSHQVTQMGQEVILRCVPISNHLYFYWYRQILGQKVEFLVSFYNNEISEKSEIFDDQFSVERPDGSNFTLKIRSTKLEDSAMYFCASSERGGTNSYEQYFGPGTRLTVT.

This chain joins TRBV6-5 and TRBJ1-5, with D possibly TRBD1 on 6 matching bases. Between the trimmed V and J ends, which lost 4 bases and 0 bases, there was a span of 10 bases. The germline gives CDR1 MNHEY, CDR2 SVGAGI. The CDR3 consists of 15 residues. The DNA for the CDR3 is TGTGCCAGCAGTTCGGACAGCTATAGCAATCAGCCCCAGCATTTT. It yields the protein CASSSDSYSNQPQHF.

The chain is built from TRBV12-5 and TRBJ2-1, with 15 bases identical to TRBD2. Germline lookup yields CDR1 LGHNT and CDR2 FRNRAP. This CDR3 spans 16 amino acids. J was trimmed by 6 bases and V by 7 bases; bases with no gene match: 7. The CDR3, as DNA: TGTGCTAGTGCCACCCCGGGACTAGCGGGAGGCAATGAGCAGTTCTTC. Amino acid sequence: CASATPGLAGGNEQFF.

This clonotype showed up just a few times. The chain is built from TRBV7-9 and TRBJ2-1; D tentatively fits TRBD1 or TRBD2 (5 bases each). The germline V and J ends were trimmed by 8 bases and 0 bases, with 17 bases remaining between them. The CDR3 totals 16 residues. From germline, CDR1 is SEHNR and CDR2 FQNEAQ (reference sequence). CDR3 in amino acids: CASRDPGPGSYNEQFF. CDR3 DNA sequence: TGTGCCAGCCGAGACCCGGGGCCCGGCTCCTACAATGAGCAGTTCTTC.

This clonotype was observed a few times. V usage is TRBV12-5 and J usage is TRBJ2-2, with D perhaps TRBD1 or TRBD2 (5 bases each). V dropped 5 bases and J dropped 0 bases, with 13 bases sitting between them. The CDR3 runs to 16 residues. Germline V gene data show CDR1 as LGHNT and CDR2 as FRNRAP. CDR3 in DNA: TGTGCTAGTGGTCCCACCGGGACCACGAACACCGGGGAGCTGTTTTTT. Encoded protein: CASGPTGTTNTGELFF.

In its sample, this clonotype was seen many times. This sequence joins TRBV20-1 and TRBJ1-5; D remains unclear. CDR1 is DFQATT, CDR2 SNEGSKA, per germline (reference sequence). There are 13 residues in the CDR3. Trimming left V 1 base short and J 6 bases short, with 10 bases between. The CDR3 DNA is TGCAGTGCTAGAGGGGCAGTGGCTCAGCCCCAGCATTTT. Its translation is CSARGAVAQPQHF.

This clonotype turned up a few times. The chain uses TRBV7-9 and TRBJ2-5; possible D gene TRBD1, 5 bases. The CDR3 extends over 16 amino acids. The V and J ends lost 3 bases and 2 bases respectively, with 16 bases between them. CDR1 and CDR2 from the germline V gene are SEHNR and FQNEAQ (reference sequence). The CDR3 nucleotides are TGTGCCAGCAGCTTGTTCGGACATCAGATACAAGAGACCCAGTACTTC. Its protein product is CASSLFGHQIQETQYF.